The 10 T cell receptor beta chains listed next were all sequenced from one sample in a study of neurological immune-mediated disorders. TCRdb reanalysed the 5' RACE reads using MiXCR and keeps one entry per CDR3 protein. The sample includes around 50,000 distinct CDR3 sequences, about 25% seen only once; the top ten take 23%. Sequencing was carried out using PBMCs. All receptors derive from a woman in her 70s in good health.

This clonotype showed up just a few times. The J gene is TRBJ1-4, the V gene TRBV7-2, with D perhaps matching TRBD1 (6 bases). CDR3 size: 13 residues. Trimming cost V 6 bases and J 4 bases, with 9 bases left between them. Germline CDR1 is SGHTA and CDR2 is FQGNSA. CDR3 sequence (DNA): TGTGCCAGCAGAGACAGGCTTAATGAAAAACTGTTTTTT. It encodes CASRDRLNEKLFF.

In this sample, this clonotype turned up many times. The chain recombines TRBV5-1 with TRBJ2-7; D might be TRBD1 or TRBD2, each matching 6 bases. CDR1 and CDR2 (germline): SGHRS, YFSETQ. The CDR3 length is 13 residues. Trimming stripped 3 bases from V and 6 bases from J, with 13 bases between. DNA of the CDR3: TGCGCCAGCAGCTCGGGCAGGGGAGGCGAGCAGTACTTC. Translating it yields CASSSGRGGEQYF.

This clonotype has more than one count but fewer than ten. The V call is TRBV6-6, the J call TRBJ1-5, with D tentatively TRBD1 (6 bases). The V and J ends lost 6 bases and 5 bases respectively, with 14 bases between them. The CDR3 is 14 amino acids. Germline V lookup: CDR1 MNHNY, CDR2 SVGAGI (reference sequence). CDR3 region: CASRPGTLHQPQHF. The CDR3 bases are TGTGCCAGCAGGCCCGGGACACTTCATCAGCCCCAGCATTTT.

This clonotype showed up just a few times. The chain couples TRBV19 to TRBJ1-1; D is perhaps TRBD1 (6 bases). CDR3 size: 13 residues. V lost 5 bases and J 3 bases, leaving 10 bases between the germline ends. CDR1 is LNHDA, CDR2 SQIVND, per germline (reference sequence). The CDR3 is CASSHQGYTEAFF. The DNA of the CDR3 is TGTGCCAGTAGTCACCAGGGGTACACTGAAGCTTTCTTT.

This clonotype was recorded many times. The CDR3 DNA reads as TGTGCCAGCAGCCCCCCGACAGCGTTTAGCACAGATACGCAGTATTTT. Protein product: CASSPPTAFSTDTQYF. This chain uses TRBV5-5 with TRBJ2-3, with D tentatively TRBD1 (5 bases). V was cut by 4 bases and J by 0 bases, with 15 bases left in between. Germline V gene data show CDR1 as SGHKS and CDR2 as YYEKEE (reference sequence). CDR3 size: 16 residues.

The gene calls are TRBV6-2 or TRBV6-3 and TRBJ1-5, with D unclear. The CDR3 is 13 residues long. Germline CDR1 and CDR2: MNHEY and SVGEGT. Deletions cut 7 bases from V and 6 bases from J, with 13 bases between. CDR3 sequence: CASTATLGQPQHF. CDR3 nucleotides: TGTGCCAGCACCGCGACACTTGGTCAGCCCCAGCATTTT.

This clonotype was observed at least ten times. The V and J genes are TRBV6-2 or TRBV6-3 and TRBJ2-1; 9 bases fit TRBD1. Per germline, CDR1 MNHEY and CDR2 SVGEGT. The CDR3 is made up of 19 amino acids. V shed 7 bases, J shed 0 bases, and the junction held 16 bases outside the gene matches. The CDR3 spells CASTPALGQGVSSYNEQFF. The CDR3 bases are TGTGCCAGCACCCCAGCTCTGGGACAGGGTGTGAGCTCCTACAATGAGCAGTTCTTC.

This clonotype was seen many times. V gene TRBV28 combines with J gene TRBJ2-7; the match to TRBD1 covers 7 bases. J gave up 3 bases and V 6 bases, and 5 bases lay outside the gene matches. This CDR3 comprises 13 residues. Germline lookup yields CDR1 MDHEN and CDR2 SYDVKM. This CDR3 is CASRTQGSYEQYF. CDR3 DNA: TGTGCCAGCAGGACACAGGGGAGCTACGAGCAGTACTTC.

Turning to this clonotype: The germline gene is not matched at one end of the junction; a read error may be the cause. The rearrangement uses TRBV14 and TRBJ2-5, with D perhaps TRBD1 or TRBD2 (5 bases each). The CDR3 length is 14 residues. CDR1 and CDR2 (germline): SGHDN, FVKESK. The CDR3 loop reads CVSSQGRDGETQYF. The DNA of the CDR3 is TGTGTCAGCAGCCAAGGAAGGGACGGAGAGACCCAGTACTTC.

This clonotype was counted a few times. Written as DNA, the CDR3 is TGTGCCAGCAGTTTGAGAGGGGGTGAAGAGACCCAGTACTTC. It encodes CASSLRGGEETQYF. The chain links TRBV12-3 or TRBV12-4 to TRBJ2-5; a weak D match, TRBD1 (6 bases). V was cut by 3 bases and J by 3 bases, with 11 bases left in between. The CDR3 length is 14 residues.